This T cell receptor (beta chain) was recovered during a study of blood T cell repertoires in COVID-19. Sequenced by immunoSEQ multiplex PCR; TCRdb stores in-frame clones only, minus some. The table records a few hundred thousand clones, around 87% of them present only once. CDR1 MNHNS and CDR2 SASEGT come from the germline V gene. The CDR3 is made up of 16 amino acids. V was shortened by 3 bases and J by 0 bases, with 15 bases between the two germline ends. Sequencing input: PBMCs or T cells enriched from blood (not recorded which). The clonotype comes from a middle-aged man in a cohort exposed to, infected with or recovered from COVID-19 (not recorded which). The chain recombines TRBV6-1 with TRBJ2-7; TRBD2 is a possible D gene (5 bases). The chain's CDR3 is CASSESGSRGSYEQYF. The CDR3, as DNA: TGTGCCAGCAGTGAGTCTGGGAGTCGGGGCTCCTACGAGCAGTACTTC.